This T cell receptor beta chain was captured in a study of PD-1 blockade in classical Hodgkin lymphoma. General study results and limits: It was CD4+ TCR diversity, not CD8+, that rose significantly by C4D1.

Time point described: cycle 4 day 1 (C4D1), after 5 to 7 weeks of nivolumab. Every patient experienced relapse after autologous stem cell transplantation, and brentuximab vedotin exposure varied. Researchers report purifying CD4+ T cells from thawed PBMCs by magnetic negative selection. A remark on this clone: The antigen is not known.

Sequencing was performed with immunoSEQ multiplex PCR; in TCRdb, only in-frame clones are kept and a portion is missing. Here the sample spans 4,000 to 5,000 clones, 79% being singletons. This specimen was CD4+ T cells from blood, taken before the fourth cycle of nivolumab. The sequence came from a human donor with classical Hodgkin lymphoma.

The CDR3 DNA reads TGTGCCAGCAGCGCGGGAGGTTATGAGCAGTTCTTC. Its protein product is CASSAGGYEQFF. J is TRBJ2-1 and V is TRBV7-3, with TRBD2 matching over 8 bases. Germline trimming cut 5 bases from V and 8 bases from J; bases unmatched to any gene: 2. The CDR3 is made up of 12 amino acids. From germline, CDR1 is SGHTA and CDR2 FQGTGA.